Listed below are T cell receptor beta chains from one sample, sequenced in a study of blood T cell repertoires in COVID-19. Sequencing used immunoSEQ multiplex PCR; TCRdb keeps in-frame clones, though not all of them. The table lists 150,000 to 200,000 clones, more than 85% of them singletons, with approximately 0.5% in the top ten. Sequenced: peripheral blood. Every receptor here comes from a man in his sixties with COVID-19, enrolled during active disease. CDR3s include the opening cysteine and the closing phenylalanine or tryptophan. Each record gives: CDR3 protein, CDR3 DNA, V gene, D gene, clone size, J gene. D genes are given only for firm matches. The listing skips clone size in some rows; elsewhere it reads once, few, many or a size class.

cdr3_aa: CASSLTGFDTDTQYF; cdr3_nt: TGCGCCAGCAGCCTTACAGGGTTCGACACAGATACGCAGTATTTT; v_call: TRBV5-1; d_call: NA; clone_size: NA; j_call: TRBJ2-3
cdr3_aa: CASSRPGTPLGDGYTF; cdr3_nt: TGTGCCAGTAGTAGACCCGGGACTCCTCTCGGCGATGGCTACACCTTC; v_call: TRBV19; d_call: NA; clone_size: NA; j_call: TRBJ1-2
cdr3_aa: CASSNRELRETQYF; cdr3_nt: TGTGCCAGTAGCAACAGGGAATTGAGGGAGACCCAGTACTTC; v_call: TRBV19; d_call: NA; clone_size: NA; j_call: TRBJ2-5
cdr3_aa: CASSGSQINQPQHF; cdr3_nt: TGTGCCAGCAGTGGAAGTCAGATCAATCAGCCCCAGCATTTT; v_call: TRBV2; d_call: NA; clone_size: once; j_call: TRBJ1-5
cdr3_aa: CASSGLDGYGYTF; cdr3_nt: TGTGCCAGCAGCGGACTGGACGGCTATGGCTACACCTTC; v_call: TRBV14; d_call: NA; clone_size: NA; j_call: TRBJ1-2
cdr3_aa: CASSYSGGTGELFF; cdr3_nt: TGTGCCAGCAGTTACTCGGGGGGCACCGGGGAGCTGTTTTTT; v_call: TRBV6-5; d_call: NA; clone_size: NA; j_call: TRBJ2-2
cdr3_aa: CATGTGSTNEKLFF; cdr3_nt: TGTGCCACCGGGACAGGGTCGACTAATGAAAAACTGTTTTTT; v_call: TRBV24-1; d_call: TRBD1; clone_size: NA; j_call: TRBJ1-4
cdr3_aa: CASSYSEGNTEAFF; cdr3_nt: TGTGCCAGCAGTTACTCAGAGGGAAACACTGAAGCTTTCTTT; v_call: TRBV6-6; d_call: NA; clone_size: NA; j_call: TRBJ1-1
cdr3_aa: CASSLGLAGGQNIQYF; cdr3_nt: TGTGCCAGCAGCTTAGGGCTAGCGGGGGGTCAAAACATTCAGTACTTC; v_call: TRBV7-2; d_call: TRBD2; clone_size: NA; j_call: TRBJ2-4
cdr3_aa: CASSLRYQETQYF; cdr3_nt: TGTGCCAGCAGTCTGCGCTATCAAGAGACCCAGTACTTC; v_call: TRBV5-6; d_call: NA; clone_size: NA; j_call: TRBJ2-5
cdr3_aa: CASTSTQAVPDTQYF; cdr3_nt: TGTGCCAGTACCTCGACCCAAGCGGTCCCAGATACGCAGTATTTT; v_call: TRBV19; d_call: NA; clone_size: NA; j_call: TRBJ2-3
cdr3_aa: CASSNRGVAQYF; cdr3_nt: TGTGCCAGCAGCAATCGGGGGGTGGCCCAGTACTTC; v_call: TRBV5-6; d_call: TRBD2; clone_size: few; j_call: TRBJ2-5
cdr3_aa: CASSAKAGVETQYF; cdr3_nt: TGTGCCAGCAGCGCCAAAGCGGGAGTAGAGACCCAGTACTTC; v_call: TRBV9; d_call: TRBD2; clone_size: NA; j_call: TRBJ2-5
cdr3_aa: CASSLDPTGSGNTIYF; cdr3_nt: TGTGCCAGCAGCTTAGACCCGACAGGCTCTGGAAACACCATATATTTT; v_call: TRBV7-2; d_call: NA; clone_size: once; j_call: TRBJ1-3
cdr3_aa: CASSPRQGTPYGYTF; cdr3_nt: TGTGCCAGCTCACCACGGCAGGGAACCCCCTATGGCTACACCTTC; v_call: TRBV18; d_call: NA; clone_size: NA; j_call: TRBJ1-2
cdr3_aa: CASSAPQGSPKRVFF; cdr3_nt: TGTGCCAGCAGCGCCCCACAGGGTTCCCCGAAGAGGGTGTTCTTC; v_call: TRBV3-1/TRBV3-2; d_call: NA; clone_size: NA; j_call: TRBJ2-1
cdr3_aa: CASRQGNYGYTF; cdr3_nt: TGTGCCAGCAGACAGGGAAACTATGGCTACACCTTC; v_call: TRBV7-8; d_call: NA; clone_size: NA; j_call: TRBJ1-2
cdr3_aa: CASLEREPPWEQFF; cdr3_nt: TGTGCCAGTCTAGAGCGGGAGCCACCGTGGGAGCAGTTCTTC; v_call: TRBV19; d_call: TRBD2; clone_size: once; j_call: TRBJ2-1
cdr3_aa: CASSITGTRSNEKLFF; cdr3_nt: TGTGCCAGTAGTATAACAGGGACCCGGAGTAATGAAAAACTGTTTTTT; v_call: TRBV19; d_call: NA; clone_size: NA; j_call: TRBJ1-4
cdr3_aa: CASSSNTGHTYEQYF; cdr3_nt: TGTGCCAGCAGTTCTAATACCGGACATACCTACGAGCAGTACTTC; v_call: TRBV11-3; d_call: NA; clone_size: few; j_call: TRBJ2-7
cdr3_aa: CASSYRDTNQPQHF; cdr3_nt: TGTGCCAGTAGTTACCGGGACACCAATCAGCCCCAGCATTTT; v_call: TRBV19; d_call: NA; clone_size: NA; j_call: TRBJ1-5
cdr3_aa: CASSQVFGGQGPYTF; cdr3_nt: TGTGCCAGCAGCCAAGTGTTTGGCGGACAGGGCCCCTACACCTTC; v_call: TRBV14; d_call: TRBD1; clone_size: NA; j_call: TRBJ1-2